These T cell receptor beta chains were read from a single sample in a study of shared clonotypes between healthy human individuals. Sequenced by immunoSEQ multiplex PCR; TCRdb stores in-frame clones only, minus some. The sample yields about 2 million clones, roughly 94% seen once. Material: naive CD4+ T cells sorted from blood. The receptors derive from a man aged 18 to 29 in good health. Both conserved end residues are part of each CDR3. D genes are given only for firm matches.

cdr3_nt	cdr3_aa	v_call	j_call	d_call
TGTGCCAGCAGCCCGGTTTACGAGGGCCGGCCAAGGAAACTGTTTTTT	CASSPVYEGRPRKLFF	TRBV11-2	TRBJ1-4	.
TGTGCCAGCAGCTTAGTAGGGCAGGGTAGTGGCTACACCTTC	CASSLVGQGSGYTF	TRBV7-2	TRBJ1-2	.
TGTGCCAGCAGCTTCGGCGCAGGGATGAACACTGAAGCTTTCTTT	CASSFGAGMNTEAFF	TRBV7-3	TRBJ1-1	.
TGTGCCAGCAGCCCCCATAGCGGGACGAGCTCCTACGAGCAGTACTTC	CASSPHSGTSSYEQYF	TRBV7-2	TRBJ2-7	TRBD2
TGTGCCAGCAGTGAAAAGGGGTCCTCCTACGAGCAGTACTTC	CASSEKGSSYEQYF	TRBV2	TRBJ2-7	.
TGTGCCAGCACCCAGGGACCTATTTACGAGCAGTACTTC	CASTQGPIYEQYF	TRBV6-6	TRBJ2-7	.
TGCGCCAGCAGTGATCTCACAGGGGATACGCAGTATTTT	CASSDLTGDTQYF	TRBV10-1	TRBJ2-3	.
TGTGCCAGCAGCGTCTGGGGCTCTGGGGAGCTGTTTTTT	CASSVWGSGELFF	TRBV9	TRBJ2-2	.
TGTGCTAGTGGCCGGGGACAGGGAAGCAATGAGCAGTTCTTC	CASGRGQGSNEQFF	TRBV12-5	TRBJ2-1	TRBD1
TGCGCCAGCAGCCACTTTATCCCGGGACAGTTTCTCTCTGGGGCCAACGTCCTGACTTTC	CASSHFIPGQFLSGANVLTF	TRBV4-1	TRBJ2-6	TRBD1
TGTGCCAGCAGTAGACAGGGTTGGACTGAAGCTTTCTTT	CASSRQGWTEAFF	TRBV27	TRBJ1-1	TRBD1
TGTGCCAGCACCAACCCCCGTACAGGGAGCTATGGCTACACCTTC	CASTNPRTGSYGYTF	TRBV11-2	TRBJ1-2	.
TGTGCCAGCAGCCTTGGACAGGGATATTACACCTTC	CASSLGQGYYTF	TRBV7-2	TRBJ1-2	TRBD1
TGTGCCAGTGGGACAGCCAAAAATCAGCCCCAGCATTTT	CASGTAKNQPQHF	TRBV6-5	TRBJ1-5	TRBD1
TGCGCCAGCAGCCAAGAGCCCCGACAGTCCTACGAGCAGTACTTC	CASSQEPRQSYEQYF	TRBV4-3	TRBJ2-7	.
TGTGCCAGCCTAGAGCTAGCGGGTGACAATGAGCAGTTCTTC	CASLELAGDNEQFF	TRBV18	TRBJ2-1	TRBD2